The rows below give T cell receptor beta chains drawn from one sample of a study of T cells in Graves' hyperthyroidism and ophthalmopathy. TCRdb redid the calling of the multiplex PCR reads with MiXCR, one entry per CDR3 protein. The table lists approximately 600,000 distinct CDR3 sequences, around 15% of them singletons, with approximately 3.8% in the top ten. Sequenced: blood. The receptors stem from a woman in her twenties or thirties with Graves' hyperthyroidism. Both conserved end residues are part of each CDR3. D genes are given only for firm matches. Clone size, where shown, is once, few, many, or a class for clones that have expanded.

>TRBV7-9|TRBJ2-1|TRBD2|.
TGTGCCAGCAGCCTGGGACTAGCAGAATGCAATGAGCAGTTCTTC
CASSLGLAECNEQFF
>TRBV12-3/TRBV12-4|TRBJ1-5|.|many
TGTGCCAGCAGTTTAGGGATAGGTGGTCAGCCCCAGCATTTT
CASSLGIGGQPQHF
>TRBV20-1|TRBJ1-4|.|many
TGCAGTGCTAGCTTCGGTCAAAGGGATGAAAAACTGTTTTTT
CSASFGQRDEKLFF
>TRBV7-3|TRBJ2-3|TRBD2|many
TGTGCCAGCAGCTCCCGAGGTAGCGGGATGGCGGATACGCAGTATTTT
CASSSRGSGMADTQYF
>TRBV6-1|TRBJ2-1|TRBD1|few
TGTGCCAGCAGTCTTTCTTTAACCGGGACAGGGGCACTGTTCTTC
CASSLSLTGTGALFF
>TRBV7-9|TRBJ2-5|.|few
TGTGCCAGCAGCTTAAGGACGAAGAACCAAGAGACCCAGTACTTC
CASSLRTKNQETQYF
>TRBV12-3/TRBV12-4|TRBJ1-1|TRBD1|few
TGTGCCAGCAGTGAACCTCCTACCTGGGACAGGGCGAACACTGAAGCTTTCTTT
CASSEPPTWDRANTEAFF
>TRBV9|TRBJ2-7|.|.
TGTGCCAGCAGCGTAGGGTGGGGTGAGCAGTACTTC
CASSVGWGEQYF
>TRBV28|TRBJ2-6|.|many
TGTGCCAGCAGTTTTGTGGGGGCGGAAGGGGCCAACGTCCTGACTTTC
CASSFVGAEGANVLTF
>TRBV20-1|TRBJ1-1|.|.
TGCAGTCCTACGATAAAGGGGTCGGCTGAAGCTTTCTTT
CSPTIKGSAEAFF
>TRBV20-1|TRBJ1-2|TRBD1|.
TGCAGTGCAGAGACAGGGTACGGCTACACCTTC
CSAETGYGYTF
>TRBV28|TRBJ2-7|TRBD2|many
TGTGCCAGCACCCTCGCTGTGATAGCGGGAAGATCCGAGCAGTACTTC
CASTLAVIAGRSEQYF
>TRBV6-1|TRBJ2-1|.|.
TGTGCCAGCAATCTTCACCTAAACGGGCCCGACAATGAGCAGTTCTTC
CASNLHLNGPDNEQFF
>TRBV7-8|TRBJ2-1|.|many
TGTGCCAGCAGCTTAGGAGTGAGGGGAGTAGCGACCTACAATGAGCAGTTCTTC
CASSLGVRGVATYNEQFF
>TRBV6-1|TRBJ1-5|.|many
TGTGCCAGCAGTGACCGGGGGGGATATCAGCCCCAGCATTTT
CASSDRGGYQPQHF
>TRBV20-1|TRBJ1-2|.|.
TGCAGTGCTAATCCACGGCAGGGCTACACCTTC
CSANPRQGYTF
>TRBV28|TRBJ2-7|.|many
TGTGCCATCCGACCCCACGGGGGAAACTACGAGCAGTACTTC
CAIRPHGGNYEQYF
>TRBV24-1|TRBJ2-2|TRBD2|many
TGTGCCACCCGCCCCACTAGCGGACCGAACACCGGGGAGCTGTTTTTT
CATRPTSGPNTGELFF
>TRBV19|TRBJ2-2|.|.
TGTGCCATTGAGGGCGCCGGGGAGCTGTTTTTT
CAIEGAGELFF
>TRBV28|TRBJ1-1|.|many
TGTGCCAGCAGTTTGACAGAAAGGATCATTGAAGCTTTCTTT
CASSLTERIIEAFF
>TRBV2|TRBJ2-7|.|many
TGTGCCAGCAGAGCGTTAGCCGAGAACTCCTACGAGCAGTACTTC
CASRALAENSYEQYF
>TRBV12-3/TRBV12-4|TRBJ2-7|.|many
TGTGCCAGCAGGCCCCAAGACAGCAACGAGCAGTACTTC
CASRPQDSNEQYF
>TRBV29-1|TRBJ2-3|TRBD2|.
TGCAGCGTTGGGACTAGCGGTGGGGCAGATACGCAGTATTTT
CSVGTSGGADTQYF
>TRBV7-2|TRBJ2-3|.|.
TGTGCCAGTCGGGAGTCTCGGGCAGATACGCAGTATTTT
CASRESRADTQYF
>TRBV28|TRBJ2-3|TRBD2|once
TGTGCCAGCATCCTCCCGTGGACTAGCGGGATCCGCACAGATACGCAGTATTTT
CASILPWTSGIRTDTQYF
>TRBV28|TRBJ1-4|.|many
TGTGCCAGCAGTTTATCCAGTTATAATGAAAAACTGTTTTTT
CASSLSSYNEKLFF
>TRBV27|TRBJ2-5|TRBD2|many
TGTGCCAGCAGTTCAGTTCCCCTTCGGGGGGAAGAGACCCAGTACTTC
CASSSVPLRGEETQYF
>TRBV2|TRBJ2-3|.|many
TGTGCCAGCAGCGGGGGACGGACAGATACGCAGTATTTT
CASSGGRTDTQYF
>TRBV29-1|TRBJ2-5|.|many
TGCAGCGTGGGACTCGGCGTCATCGCGACCCAGTACTTC
CSVGLGVIATQYF
>TRBV20-1|TRBJ2-5|TRBD2|.
TGCAGTGCTACTCGACTAGCGGGAAGGCTGTCGTGGGAGACCCAGTACTTC
CSATRLAGRLSWETQYF
>TRBV12-3/TRBV12-4|TRBJ2-4|.|many
TGTGCCAGCAGTTCACGGGGATGGGACATTCAGTACTTC
CASSSRGWDIQYF
>TRBV20-1|TRBJ2-3|.|.
TGCAGTGCTAGAGGTGCGCGGGGTAGCGGCACAGATACGCAGTATTTT
CSARGARGSGTDTQYF
>TRBV13|TRBJ2-7|TRBD2|.
TGTGCCAGCAGTGGGGGGCTAGCGGGAGGGCCGGGGGAGCAGTACTTC
CASSGGLAGGPGEQYF
>TRBV7-9|TRBJ2-1|TRBD2|once
TGTGCCAGCAGCTATCGGGCGGGAGGTTACTCCTACGAGCAGTTCTTC
CASSYRAGGYSYEQFF
>TRBV29-1|TRBJ2-1|TRBD2|many
TGCAGCGTTGTAAGCGGGAGGATCTACAATGAGCAGTTCTTC
CSVVSGRIYNEQFF
>TRBV2|TRBJ2-5|TRBD1|many
TGTGCCAGCAGTGGGCCGGGGACAGTCCAGGAGACCCAGTACTTC
CASSGPGTVQETQYF
>TRBV18|TRBJ2-2|.|few
TGTGCCAGCTCACCGGGACTGTCGAACACCGGGGAGCTGTTTTTT
CASSPGLSNTGELFF
>TRBV7-2|TRBJ2-1|.|.
TGTGCCAGCAGCTTAAATCCGCGCTTTGAGCAGTTCTTC
CASSLNPRFEQFF
>TRBV11-3|TRBJ2-5|.|few
TGTGCCAGCAGCTTGGGACCCCGGAAAGAGACCCAGTACTTC
CASSLGPRKETQYF
>TRBV20-1|TRBJ2-7|.|few
TGCAGTGCTAGATGGGATGCTGCCTACGAGCAGTACTTC
CSARWDAAYEQYF
>TRBV7-2|TRBJ2-7|.|.
TGTGCCAGCAGCTTAGCGCATGGGGATCACGAGCAGTACTTC
CASSLAHGDHEQYF
>TRBV10-2|TRBJ2-7|TRBD1|many
TGCGCCAGCAGTGATTGGGGGACAGGGGTTAGTGTCCACGAGCAGTACTTC
CASSDWGTGVSVHEQYF
>TRBV6-1|TRBJ2-7|.|many
TGTGCCAGCACCAGGAACGGGGTGGCCGCGGGCGAGCAGTACTTC
CASTRNGVAAGEQYF
>TRBV28|TRBJ2-7|.|.
TGTGCCAGCAGTGCCGGGACTCTCAGCTCCTACGAGCAGTACTTC
CASSAGTLSSYEQYF
>TRBV15|TRBJ2-7|TRBD1|.
TGTGCCACCTCCGGGACAGGGCTTGGGGAGCAGTACTTC
CATSGTGLGEQYF
>TRBV9|TRBJ2-2|.|.
TGTGCCAGCAGCGTAGTTCCGTTTCTTACTAGCCATAGCGGGGAGCTGTTTTTT
CASSVVPFLTSHSGELFF
>TRBV20-1|TRBJ2-1|.|.
TGCAAGGTAGAAGGAAACAATGAGCAGTTCTTC
CKVEGNNEQFF
>TRBV27|TRBJ2-7|.|.
TGTGCCAGCAGTTTGGGTCCGACAGGAGTCGGCGAGCAGTACTTC
CASSLGPTGVGEQYF
>TRBV6-1|TRBJ2-5|.|.
TGTGCCAGCAGAAGAAGCGGAGCCCACCAAGAGACCCAGTACTTC
CASRRSGAHQETQYF
>TRBV25-1|TRBJ2-4|.|.
TGTGCCAGCAGCGGGAGCATGTTTAACATTCAGTACTTC
CASSGSMFNIQYF
>TRBV28|TRBJ2-1|TRBD2|many
TGTGCCAGCACGGCGGGAGGAGCTTATGAGCAGTTCTTC
CASTAGGAYEQFF
>TRBV6-1|TRBJ2-7|.|many
TGTGCCAGCACTTACACGGGGAGTAGCTCCTACGAGCAGTACTTC
CASTYTGSSSYEQYF
>TRBV28|TRBJ2-7|.|many
TGTGCCAGCAGTACCTACCCGGCCCATAGCTACGAGCAGTACTTC
CASSTYPAHSYEQYF
>TRBV6-1|TRBJ2-4|.|many
TGTGCCAGCTCCCACGAAGCCAAAAACATTCAGTACTTC
CASSHEAKNIQYF
>TRBV9|TRBJ2-1|.|.
TGTGCCAGCAGCCTAAACACAGCCTACAATGAGCAGTTCTTC
CASSLNTAYNEQFF
>TRBV11-2|TRBJ1-1|.|many
TGTGCCAACAGCTTATCGGGGGGGGGATACACTGAAGCTTTCTTT
CANSLSGGGYTEAFF
>TRBV14|TRBJ2-2|TRBD2|.
TGTGCCAGCAGCCAAGTAGGGGACTATGGCACCGGGGAGCTGTTTTTT
CASSQVGDYGTGELFF
>TRBV7-2|TRBJ2-7|TRBD2|many
TGTGCCAGCAGCTCGGGGGGGGGAGCGGACGAGCAGTACTTC
CASSSGGGADEQYF
>TRBV30|TRBJ1-4|.|.
TGTGCCTGGGACGAAGGGAGCGTGGGTGAAAAACTGTTTTTT
CAWDEGSVGEKLFF
>TRBV12-3/TRBV12-4|TRBJ1-5|.|.
TGTGCCAGCAGTTTAGATGCCGGGCAGCCCCAGCATTTT
CASSLDAGQPQHF